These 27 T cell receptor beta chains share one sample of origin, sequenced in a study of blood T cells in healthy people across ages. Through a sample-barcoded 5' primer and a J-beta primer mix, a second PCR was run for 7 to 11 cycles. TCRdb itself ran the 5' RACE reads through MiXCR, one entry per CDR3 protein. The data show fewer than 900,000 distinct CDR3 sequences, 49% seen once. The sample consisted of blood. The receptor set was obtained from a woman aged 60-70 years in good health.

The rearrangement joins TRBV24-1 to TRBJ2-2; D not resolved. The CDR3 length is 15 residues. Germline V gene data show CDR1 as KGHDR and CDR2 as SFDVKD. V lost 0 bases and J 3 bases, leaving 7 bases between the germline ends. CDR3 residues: CATSDLPPYTGELFF. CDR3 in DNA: TGTGCCACCAGTGATTTGCCACCCTACACCGGGGAGCTGTTTTTT.

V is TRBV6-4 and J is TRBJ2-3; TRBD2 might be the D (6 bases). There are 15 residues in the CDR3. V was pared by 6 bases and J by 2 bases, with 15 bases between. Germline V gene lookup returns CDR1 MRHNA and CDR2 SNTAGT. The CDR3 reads CASRAAGGHTDTQYF. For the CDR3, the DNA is TGTGCCAGCAGAGCGGCCGGGGGTCACACAGATACGCAGTATTTT.

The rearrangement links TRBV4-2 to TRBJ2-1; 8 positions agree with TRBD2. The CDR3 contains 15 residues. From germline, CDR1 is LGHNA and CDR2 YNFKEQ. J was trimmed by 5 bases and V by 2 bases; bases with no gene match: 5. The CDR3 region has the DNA TGTGCCAGCAGCCAACTCACTAGCGGCCACAATGAGCAGTTCTTC. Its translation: CASSQLTSGHNEQFF.

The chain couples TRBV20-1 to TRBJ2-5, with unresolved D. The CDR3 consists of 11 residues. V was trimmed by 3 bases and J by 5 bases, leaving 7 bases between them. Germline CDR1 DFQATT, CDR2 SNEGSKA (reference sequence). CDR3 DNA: TGCAGTGCTAGCGGTTGGGAGACCCAGTACTTC. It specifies CSASGWETQYF.

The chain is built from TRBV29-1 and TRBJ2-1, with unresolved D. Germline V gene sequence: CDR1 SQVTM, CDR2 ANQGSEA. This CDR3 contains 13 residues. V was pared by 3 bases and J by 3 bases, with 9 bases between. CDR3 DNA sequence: TGCAGCGTTGAGGTTACCTTCTACAATGAGCAGTTCTTC. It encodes CSVEVTFYNEQFF.

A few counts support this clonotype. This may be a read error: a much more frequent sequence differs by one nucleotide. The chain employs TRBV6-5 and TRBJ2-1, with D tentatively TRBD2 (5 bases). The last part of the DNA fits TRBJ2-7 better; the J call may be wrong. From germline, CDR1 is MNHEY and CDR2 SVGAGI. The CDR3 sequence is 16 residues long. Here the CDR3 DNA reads TGTGCCAGCAGTTACACGGGGTCACCGTCCTACAATGAGCAGTACTTC. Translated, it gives CASSYTGSPSYNEQYF.

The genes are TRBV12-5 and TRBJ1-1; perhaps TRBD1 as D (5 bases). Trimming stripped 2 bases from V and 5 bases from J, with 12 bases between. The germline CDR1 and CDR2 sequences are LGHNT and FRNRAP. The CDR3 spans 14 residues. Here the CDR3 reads CASGLFGKGTEAFF. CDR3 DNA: TGTGCTAGTGGTTTGTTTGGTAAGGGGACTGAAGCTTTCTTT.

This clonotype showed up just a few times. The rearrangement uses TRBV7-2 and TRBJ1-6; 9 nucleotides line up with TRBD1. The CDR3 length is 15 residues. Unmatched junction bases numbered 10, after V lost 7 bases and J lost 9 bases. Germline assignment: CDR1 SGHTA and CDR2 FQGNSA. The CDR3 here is CASTLRGQGSSPLHF. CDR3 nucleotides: TGTGCCAGCACCCTGAGGGGACAGGGTAGTTCACCCCTCCACTTT. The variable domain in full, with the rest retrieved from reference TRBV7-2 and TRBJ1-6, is GAGVSQSPSNKVTEKGKDVELRCDPISGHTALYWYRQSLGQGLEFLIYFQGNSAPDKSGLPSDRFSAERTGGSVSTLTIQRTQQEDSAVYLCASTLRGQGSSPLHFGNGTRLTVT.

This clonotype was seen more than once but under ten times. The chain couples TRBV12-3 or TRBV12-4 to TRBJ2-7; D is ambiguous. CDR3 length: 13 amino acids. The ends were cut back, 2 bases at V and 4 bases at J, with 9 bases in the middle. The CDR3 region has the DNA TGTGCCAGCAGTTTAAGGCAGAAATACGAGCAGTACTTC. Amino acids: CASSLRQKYEQYF.

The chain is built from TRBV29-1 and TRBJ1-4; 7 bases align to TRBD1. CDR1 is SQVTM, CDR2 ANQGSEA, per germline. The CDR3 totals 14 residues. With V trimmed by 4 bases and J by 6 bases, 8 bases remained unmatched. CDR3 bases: TGCAGCGTTGGCAACCGGGACAGAGATGAAAAACTGTTTTTT. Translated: CSVGNRDRDEKLFF.

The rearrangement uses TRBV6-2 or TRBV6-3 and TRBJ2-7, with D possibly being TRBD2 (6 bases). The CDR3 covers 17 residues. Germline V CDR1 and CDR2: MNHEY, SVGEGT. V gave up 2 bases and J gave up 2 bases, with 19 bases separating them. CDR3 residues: CASSYPVGGPYPYEQYF. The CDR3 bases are TGTGCCAGCAGTTACCCCGTAGGAGGGCCTTATCCCTACGAGCAGTACTTC.

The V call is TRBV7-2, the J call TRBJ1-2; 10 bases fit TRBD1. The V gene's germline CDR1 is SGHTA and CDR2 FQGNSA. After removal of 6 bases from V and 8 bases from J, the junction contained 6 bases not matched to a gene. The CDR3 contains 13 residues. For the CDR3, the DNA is TGTGCCAGCAGGGTTGGACAGGGGGGAGGCTACACCTTC. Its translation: CASRVGQGGGYTF. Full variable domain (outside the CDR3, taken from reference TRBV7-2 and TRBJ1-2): GAGVSQSPSNKVTEKGKDVELRCDPISGHTALYWYRQSLGQGLEFLIYFQGNSAPDKSGLPSDRFSAERTGGSVSTLTIQRTQQEDSAVYLCASRVGQGGGYTFGSGTRLTVV.

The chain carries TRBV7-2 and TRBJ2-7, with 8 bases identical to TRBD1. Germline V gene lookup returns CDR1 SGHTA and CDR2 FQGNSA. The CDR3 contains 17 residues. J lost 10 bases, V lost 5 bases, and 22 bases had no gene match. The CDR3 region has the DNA TGTGCCAGCAGCCTCCGACAGGGGACAAGGATGATACAGCCTCAGTACTTC. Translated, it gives CASSLRQGTRMIQPQYF.

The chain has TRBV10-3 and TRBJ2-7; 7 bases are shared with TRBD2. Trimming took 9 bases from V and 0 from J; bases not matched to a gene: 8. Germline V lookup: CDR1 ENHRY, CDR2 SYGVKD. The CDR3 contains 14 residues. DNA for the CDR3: TGTGCCATAGGAGCAGCTAGCGGCTCCTACGAGCAGTACTTC. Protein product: CAIGAASGSYEQYF.

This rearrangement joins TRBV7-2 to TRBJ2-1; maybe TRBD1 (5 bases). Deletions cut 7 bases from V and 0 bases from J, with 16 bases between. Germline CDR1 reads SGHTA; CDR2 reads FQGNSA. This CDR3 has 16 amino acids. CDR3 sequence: CASTTQWGSSYNEQFF. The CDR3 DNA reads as TGTGCCAGCACCACCCAGTGGGGCAGCTCCTACAATGAGCAGTTCTTC.

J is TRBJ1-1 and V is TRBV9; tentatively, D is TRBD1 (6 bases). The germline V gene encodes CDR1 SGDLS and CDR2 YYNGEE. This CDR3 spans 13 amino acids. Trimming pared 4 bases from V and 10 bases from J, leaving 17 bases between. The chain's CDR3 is CASSPENRGAAFF. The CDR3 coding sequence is TGTGCCAGCAGCCCCGAGAACCGGGGGGCAGCTTTCTTT.

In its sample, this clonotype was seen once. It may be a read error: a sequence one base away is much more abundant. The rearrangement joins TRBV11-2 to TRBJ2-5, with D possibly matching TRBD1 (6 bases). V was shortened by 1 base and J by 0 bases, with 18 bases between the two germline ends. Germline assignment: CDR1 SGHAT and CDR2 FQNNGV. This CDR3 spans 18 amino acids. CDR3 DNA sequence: TGTGCCAGCAGCTTAGTCCCAACTGTTGGACAGTACCAAGAGACCCAGTACTTC. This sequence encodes CASSLVPTVGQYQETQYF.

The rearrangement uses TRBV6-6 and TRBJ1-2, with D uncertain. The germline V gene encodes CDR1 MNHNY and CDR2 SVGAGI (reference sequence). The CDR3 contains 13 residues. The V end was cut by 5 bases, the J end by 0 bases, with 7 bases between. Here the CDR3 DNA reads TGTGCCAGCAGTGCCACAGCTAACTATGGCTACACCTTC. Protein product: CASSATANYGYTF.

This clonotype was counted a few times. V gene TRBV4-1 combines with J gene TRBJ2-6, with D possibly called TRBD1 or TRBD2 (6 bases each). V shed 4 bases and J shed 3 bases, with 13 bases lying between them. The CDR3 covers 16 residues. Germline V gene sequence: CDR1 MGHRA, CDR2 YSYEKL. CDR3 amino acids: CASSRGGTSGANVLTF. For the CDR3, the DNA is TGCGCCAGCAGCCGGGGCGGGACAAGTGGGGCCAACGTCCTGACTTTC.

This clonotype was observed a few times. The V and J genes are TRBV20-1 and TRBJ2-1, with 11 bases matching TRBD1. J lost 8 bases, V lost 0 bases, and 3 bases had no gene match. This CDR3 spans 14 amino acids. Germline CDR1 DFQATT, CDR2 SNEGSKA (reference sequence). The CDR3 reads CSAREDRGLDEQFF. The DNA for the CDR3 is TGCAGTGCTAGAGAGGACAGGGGGCTAGATGAGCAGTTCTTC.

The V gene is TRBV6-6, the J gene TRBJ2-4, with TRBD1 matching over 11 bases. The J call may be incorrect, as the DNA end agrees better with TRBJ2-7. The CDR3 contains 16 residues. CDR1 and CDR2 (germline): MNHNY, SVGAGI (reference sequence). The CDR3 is CASSRPPGQGDYEQYF. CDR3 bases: TGTGCCAGCAGCCGACCCCCGGGACAGGGGGATTACGAGCAGTACTTC.

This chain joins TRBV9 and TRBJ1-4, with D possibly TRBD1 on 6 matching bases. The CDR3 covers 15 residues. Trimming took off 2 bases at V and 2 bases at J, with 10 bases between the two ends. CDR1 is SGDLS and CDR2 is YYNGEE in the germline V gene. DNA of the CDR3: TGTGCCAGCAGCGTGGACAGAGGCACTAATGAAAAACTGTTTTTT. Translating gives CASSVDRGTNEKLFF.

The CDR3 DNA sequence: TGTGCCAGCAGCCGGATCTCGGCCCTCAATGAGCAGTTCTTC. Protein: CASSRISALNEQFF. This sequence joins TRBV5-4 and TRBJ2-1; D unresolved. V lost 4 bases to trimming and J lost 6 bases, with 14 bases between them. This CDR3 contains 14 residues. The germline V gene has CDR1 SGHNT and CDR2 YYREEE (reference sequence).

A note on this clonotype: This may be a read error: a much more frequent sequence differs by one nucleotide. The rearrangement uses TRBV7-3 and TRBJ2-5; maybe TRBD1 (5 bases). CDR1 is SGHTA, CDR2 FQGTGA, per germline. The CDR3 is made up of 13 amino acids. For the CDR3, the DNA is TGTGCCAACAGCTCCGACAGCCAAGAGACCCAGTACTTC. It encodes CANSSDSQETQYF.

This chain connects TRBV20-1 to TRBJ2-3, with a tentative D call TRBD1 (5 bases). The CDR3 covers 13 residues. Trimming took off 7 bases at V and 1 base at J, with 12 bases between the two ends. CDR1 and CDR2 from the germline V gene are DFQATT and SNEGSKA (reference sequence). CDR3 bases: TGCAGTGTTCCCAAAGGGGGCACAGATACGCAGTATTTT. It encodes CSVPKGGTDTQYF.

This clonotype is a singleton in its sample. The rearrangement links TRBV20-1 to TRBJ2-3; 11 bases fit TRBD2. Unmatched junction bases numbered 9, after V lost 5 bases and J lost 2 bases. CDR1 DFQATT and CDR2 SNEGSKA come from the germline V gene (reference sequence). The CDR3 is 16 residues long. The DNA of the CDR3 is TGCAGTGCTTACGACGTAGCGGGAGGGTTCACAGATACGCAGTATTTT. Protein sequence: CSAYDVAGGFTDTQYF.

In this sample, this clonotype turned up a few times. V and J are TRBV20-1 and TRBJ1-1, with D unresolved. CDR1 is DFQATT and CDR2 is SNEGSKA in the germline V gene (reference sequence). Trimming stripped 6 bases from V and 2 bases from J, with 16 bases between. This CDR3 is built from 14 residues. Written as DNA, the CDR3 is TGCAGTGCACCCGGGAGCGGTCTAAACACTGAAGCTTTCTTT. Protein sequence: CSAPGSGLNTEAFF.